This TCR beta chain was recovered during a study of blood T cell repertoires in COVID-19. As for the study in general: Some COVID-19 samples were acute and others convalescent; all came from the United States, Italy and Spain. Sources were T cells, B-cell-depleted T cells, or PBMCs; the material itself was cDNA or gDNA.

The CDR3 sequence is 15 residues long. V was shortened by 7 bases and J by 1 base, with 16 bases between the two germline ends. CDR1 is MNHEY and CDR2 is SVGAGI in the germline V gene. Authors' analysis steps: Estimates of nucleated cell counts were drawn from the amplification of reference gene primers. Sequencing was performed with immunoSEQ multiplex PCR; in TCRdb, only in-frame clones are kept and a portion is missing. V, J and clone size are taken as reported in that table, and D and trimming were inferred from the DNA itself. This table has about 160,000 clones, 65% to 80% appearing once. This chain uses TRBV6-5 with TRBJ1-1; tentative D call: TRBD1 (5 bases). This TCR derives from a man in his fifties or sixties with acute or convalescent COVID-19. The sequencing input was peripheral blood. Written as DNA, the CDR3 is TGTGCCAGCATCGAAACCCAGGGCCAGAACACTGAAGCTTTCTTT. It specifies CASIETQGQNTEAFF.